The T cell receptor (beta chain) described here comes from a study of blood T cell repertoires in COVID-19. Study-level information: There were acute and convalescent COVID-19 samples, and they came from the United States, Italy and Spain. T cells, B-cell-depleted T cells, or PBMCs supplied cDNA or gDNA.

The germline CDR1 and CDR2 sequences are SGDLS and YYNGEE. V lost 2 bases and J 0 bases, leaving 13 bases between the germline ends. The CDR3 is 16 residues long. Authors' analysis steps: Nucleated cell number was recorded as an estimate derived from reference gene primer amplification. Clones were sequenced by immunoSEQ multiplex PCR, and TCRdb holds only the in-frame ones, with some missing. Clone size and V and J calls were adopted from that table, with D and trimming inferred from the DNA. Of around 80,000 clones in the sample, around 86% were seen once. This sequence was found in a man older than 75 with active or convalescent COVID-19. The chain links TRBV9 to TRBJ2-3, with D possibly being TRBD1 (7 bases). Sequenced sample: peripheral blood. Written as DNA, the CDR3 is TGTGCCAGCAGCGTTTTGGAGGGGGCTAGCACAGATACGCAGTATTTT. Translated, it gives CASSVLEGASTDTQYF.